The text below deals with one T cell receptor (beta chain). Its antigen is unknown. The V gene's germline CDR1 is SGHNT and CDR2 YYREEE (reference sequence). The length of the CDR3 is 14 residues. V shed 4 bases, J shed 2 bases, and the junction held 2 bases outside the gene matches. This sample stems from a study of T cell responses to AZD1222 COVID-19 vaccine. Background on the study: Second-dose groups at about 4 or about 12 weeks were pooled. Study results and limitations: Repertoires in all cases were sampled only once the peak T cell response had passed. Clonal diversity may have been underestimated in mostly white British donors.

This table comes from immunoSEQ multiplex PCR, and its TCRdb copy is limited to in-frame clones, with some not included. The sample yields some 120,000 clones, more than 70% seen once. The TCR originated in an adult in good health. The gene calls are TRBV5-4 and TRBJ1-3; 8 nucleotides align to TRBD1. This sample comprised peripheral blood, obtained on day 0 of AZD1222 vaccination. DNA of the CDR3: TGTGCCAGCAGCCAGGACAGGGCTGGAAACACCATATATTTT. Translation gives CASSQDRAGNTIYF. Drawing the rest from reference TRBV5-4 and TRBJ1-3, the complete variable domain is ETGVTQSPTHLIKTRGQQVTLRCSSQSGHNTVSWYQQALGQGPQFIFQYYREEENGRGNFPPRFSGLQFPNYSSELNVNALELDDSALYLCASSQDRAGNTIYFGEGSWLTVV.